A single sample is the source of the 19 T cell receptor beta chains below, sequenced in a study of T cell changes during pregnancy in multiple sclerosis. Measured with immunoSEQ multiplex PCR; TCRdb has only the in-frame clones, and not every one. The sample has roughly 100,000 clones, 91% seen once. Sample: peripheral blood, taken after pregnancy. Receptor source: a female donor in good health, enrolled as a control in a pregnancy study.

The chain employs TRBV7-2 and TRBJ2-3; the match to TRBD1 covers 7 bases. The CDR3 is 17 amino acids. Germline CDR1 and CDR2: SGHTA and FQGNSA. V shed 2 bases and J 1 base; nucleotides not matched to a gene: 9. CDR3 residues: CASSLFRTGRGTDTQYF. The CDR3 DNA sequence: TGTGCCAGCAGCTTATTTAGGACAGGCCGGGGCACAGATACGCAGTATTTT.

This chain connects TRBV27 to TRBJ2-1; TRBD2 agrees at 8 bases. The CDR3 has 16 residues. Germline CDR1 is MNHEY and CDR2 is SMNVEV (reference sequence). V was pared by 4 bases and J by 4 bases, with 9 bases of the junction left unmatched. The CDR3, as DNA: TGTGCCAGCAGTTCCTATCGAGGCGGGGGGTACAATGAGCAGTTCTTC. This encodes CASSSYRGGGYNEQFF.

The CDR3 sequence: CASSQAIPGGLNTEAFF. As DNA, the CDR3 is TGCGCCAGCAGCCAAGCCATCCCAGGGGGATTGAACACTGAAGCTTTCTTT. The chain is built from TRBV4-1 and TRBJ1-1; 7 nucleotides match TRBD1. The length of the CDR3 is 17 residues. J lost 0 bases, V lost 1 base, and 8 bases had no gene match. CDR1 is MGHRA, CDR2 YSYEKL, per germline.

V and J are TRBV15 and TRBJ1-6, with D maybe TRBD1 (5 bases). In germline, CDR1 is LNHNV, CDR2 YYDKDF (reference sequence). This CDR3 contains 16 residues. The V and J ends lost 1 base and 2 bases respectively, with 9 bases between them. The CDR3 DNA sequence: TGTGCCACCAGCAGAGGCCAGGGTACCTATAATTCACCCCTCCACTTT. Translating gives CATSRGQGTYNSPLHF.

The CDR3 region has the DNA TGTGCCAGCAGCCGGCGGGCTAATGAAAAACTGTTTTTT. This encodes CASSRRANEKLFF. The chain recombines TRBV7-6 with TRBJ1-4, with D hard to call. The germline V and J ends were trimmed by 5 bases and 3 bases, with 7 bases remaining between them. This CDR3 region has 13 residues. Per germline, CDR1 SGHVS and CDR2 FNYEAQ.

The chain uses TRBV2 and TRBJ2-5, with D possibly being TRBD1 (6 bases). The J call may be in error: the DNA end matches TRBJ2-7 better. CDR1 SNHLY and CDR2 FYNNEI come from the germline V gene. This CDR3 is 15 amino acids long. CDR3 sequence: CASSAGIGTLYEQYF. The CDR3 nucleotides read TGTGCCAGCAGTGCCGGCATTGGGACACTCTACGAGCAGTACTTC.

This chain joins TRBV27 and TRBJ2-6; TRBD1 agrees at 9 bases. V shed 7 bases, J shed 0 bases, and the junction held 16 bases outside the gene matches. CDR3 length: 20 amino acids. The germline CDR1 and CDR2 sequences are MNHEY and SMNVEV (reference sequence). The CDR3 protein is CASTPVSRGQGRSGANVLTF. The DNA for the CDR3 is TGTGCCAGCACTCCCGTTTCGCGGGGACAGGGCCGCTCTGGGGCCAACGTCCTGACTTTC.

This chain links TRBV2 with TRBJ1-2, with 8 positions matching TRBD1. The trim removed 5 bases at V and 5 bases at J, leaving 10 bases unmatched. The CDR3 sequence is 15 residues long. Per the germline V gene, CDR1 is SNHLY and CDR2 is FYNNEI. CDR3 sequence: CASSIRTGTLYGYTF. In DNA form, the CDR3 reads TGTGCCAGCAGTATCCGGACAGGGACCCTTTATGGCTACACCTTC. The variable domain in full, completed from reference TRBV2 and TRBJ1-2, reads EPEVTQTPSHQVTQMGQEVILRCVPISNHLYFYWYRQILGQKVEFLVSFYNNEISEKSEIFDDQFSVERPDGSNFTLKIRSTKLEDSAMYFCASSIRTGTLYGYTFGSGTRLTVV.

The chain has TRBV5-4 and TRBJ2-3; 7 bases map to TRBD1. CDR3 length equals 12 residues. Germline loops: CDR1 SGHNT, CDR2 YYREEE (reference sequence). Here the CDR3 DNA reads TGTAGGACGACAGGGATGGGGCATACGCAGTATTTT. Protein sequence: CRTTGMGHTQYF. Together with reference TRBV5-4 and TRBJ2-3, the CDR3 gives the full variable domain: ETGVTQSPTHLIKTRGQQVTLRCSSQSGHNTVSWYQQALGQGPQFIFQYYREEENGRGNFPPRFSGLQFPNYSSELNVNALELDDSALYLCRTTGMGHTQYFGPGTRLTVL.

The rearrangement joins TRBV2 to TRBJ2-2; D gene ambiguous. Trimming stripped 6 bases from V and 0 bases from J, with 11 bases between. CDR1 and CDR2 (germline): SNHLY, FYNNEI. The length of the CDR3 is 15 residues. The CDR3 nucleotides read TGTGCCAGCAGCCTAGGAATGTCGAACACCGGGGAGCTGTTTTTT. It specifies CASSLGMSNTGELFF.

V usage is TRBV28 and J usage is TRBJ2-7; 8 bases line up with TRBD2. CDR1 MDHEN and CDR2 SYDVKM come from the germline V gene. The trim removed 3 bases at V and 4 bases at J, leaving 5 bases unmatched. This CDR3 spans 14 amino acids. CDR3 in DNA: TGTGCCAGCAGTTTGGCCCGGGGGGGGTACGAGCAGTACTTC. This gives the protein CASSLARGGYEQYF.

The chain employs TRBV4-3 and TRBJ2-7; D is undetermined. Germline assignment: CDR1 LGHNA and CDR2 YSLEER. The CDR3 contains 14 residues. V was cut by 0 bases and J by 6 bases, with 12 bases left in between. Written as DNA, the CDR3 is TGCGCCAGCAGCCAAGAGGTGTTGCAGGTCGAGCAGTACTTC. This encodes CASSQEVLQVEQYF.

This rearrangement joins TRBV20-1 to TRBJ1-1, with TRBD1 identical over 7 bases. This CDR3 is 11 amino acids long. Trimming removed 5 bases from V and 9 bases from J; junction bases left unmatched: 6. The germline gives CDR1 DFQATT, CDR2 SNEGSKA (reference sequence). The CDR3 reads CSACPGQQAFF. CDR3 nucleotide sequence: TGCAGTGCTTGTCCGGGACAGCAAGCTTTCTTT.

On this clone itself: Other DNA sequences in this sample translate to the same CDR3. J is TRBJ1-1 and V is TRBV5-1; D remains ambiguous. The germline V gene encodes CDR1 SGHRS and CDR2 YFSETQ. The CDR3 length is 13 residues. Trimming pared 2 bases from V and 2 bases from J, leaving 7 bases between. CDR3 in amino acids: CASSFSGNTEAFF. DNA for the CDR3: TGCGCCAGCAGCTTCTCCGGTAACACTGAAGCTTTCTTT.

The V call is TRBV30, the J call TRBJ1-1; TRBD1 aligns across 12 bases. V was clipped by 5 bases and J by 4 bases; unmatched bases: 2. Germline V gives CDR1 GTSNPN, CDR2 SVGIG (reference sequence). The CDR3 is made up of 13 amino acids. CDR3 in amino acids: CAWGTGGLTEAFF. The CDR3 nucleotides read TGTGCCTGGGGGACAGGGGGCCTCACTGAAGCTTTCTTT.

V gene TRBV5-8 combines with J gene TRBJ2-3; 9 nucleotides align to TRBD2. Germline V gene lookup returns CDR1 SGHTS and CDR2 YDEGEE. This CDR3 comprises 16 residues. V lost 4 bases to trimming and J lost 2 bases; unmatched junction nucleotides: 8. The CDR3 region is CASSPRASGVTDTQYF. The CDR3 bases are TGTGCCAGCAGCCCCAGGGCTAGCGGGGTCACAGATACGCAGTATTTT.

DNA for the CDR3: TGTGCCAGCTCTCAAATCGAGGACAGGGGCGGCTATGGCTACACCTTC. Translated, it gives CASSQIEDRGGYGYTF. The rearrangement uses TRBV18 and TRBJ1-2; 9 positions match TRBD1. Trimming at V came to 6 bases and at J to 4 bases, leaving 12 bases not matched to a gene. The CDR3 extends over 16 amino acids. Germline CDR1 reads KGHSH; CDR2 reads LQKENI.

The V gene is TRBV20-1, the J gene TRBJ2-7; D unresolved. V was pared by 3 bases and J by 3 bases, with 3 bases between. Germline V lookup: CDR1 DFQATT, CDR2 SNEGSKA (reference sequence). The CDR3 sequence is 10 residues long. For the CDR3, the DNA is TGCAGTGCTAGCAGCTACGAGCAGTACTTC. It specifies CSASSYEQYF.

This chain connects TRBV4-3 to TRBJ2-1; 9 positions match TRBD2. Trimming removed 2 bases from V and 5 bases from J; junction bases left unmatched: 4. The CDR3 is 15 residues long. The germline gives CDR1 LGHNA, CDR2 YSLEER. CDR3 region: CASSQWGLANNEQFF. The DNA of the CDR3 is TGCGCCAGCAGCCAATGGGGACTAGCTAACAATGAGCAGTTCTTC.